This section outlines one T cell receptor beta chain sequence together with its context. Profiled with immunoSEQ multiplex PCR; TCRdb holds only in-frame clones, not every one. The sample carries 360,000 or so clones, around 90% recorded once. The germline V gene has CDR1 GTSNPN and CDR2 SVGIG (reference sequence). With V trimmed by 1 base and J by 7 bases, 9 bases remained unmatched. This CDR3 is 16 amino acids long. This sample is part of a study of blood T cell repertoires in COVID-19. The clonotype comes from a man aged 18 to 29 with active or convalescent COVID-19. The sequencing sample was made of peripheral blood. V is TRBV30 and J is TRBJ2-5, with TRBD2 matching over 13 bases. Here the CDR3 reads CAWSDHRTSGSLTQYF. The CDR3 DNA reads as TGTGCCTGGAGTGACCATCGGACTAGCGGGAGTTTGACCCAGTACTTC.